A single T cell receptor (beta chain) is shown here with its context. The antigen it recognizes is unknown. Base qualities are not recorded, but no much larger clone differs from it by a single base. TCRbeta CDR3 regions were amplified from genomic DNA using the immunoSEQ Assay, a bias-controlled multiplex PCR. The paper's processing steps were these. Nucleated cell counts per sample were estimated from amplification of reference gene primers within the assay. To quantify the absolute abundance of each unique TCRbeta CDR3 rearrangement, sequence reads were collapsed and filtered. For each sample, productive Simpson clonality was calculated as the square root of Simpson's diversity index over productive rearrangements. The clones in this table, taken by TCRdb from immuneACCESS, are in-frame only. Not every clone is retained; where verified, under half of the shortfall comes from an unresolved V gene, and the cause of the rest is unknown. The DNA gave D and trimming, while V, J and clone size come from that table. Present in this sample are approximately 80,000 clones, 70% to 90% of which were seen just once. The ten top clones hold approximately 3% of the sample.

In Seattle, one collaborating source enrolled patients while the infection was active and tracked those patients longitudinally over the course of disease. Each collaborating institution followed its own protocols to collect whole blood in K2EDTA tubes. For TCRbeta analysis, collaborators shipped samples in one of three forms: frozen whole blood, isolated PBMCs, or DNA extracted from either of those sample types. The data originate from a study of blood T cell repertoires in COVID-19 (dated by TCRdb to 2019 to 2021). Looking at the study overall: Collaborator samples came from the United States, Italy and Spain and covered acute and convalescent phases of COVID-19. The prospective study material was composed of cDNA or gDNA derived from T cells, B-cell-depleted T cells, or PBMCs. Subjects who had been exposed to COVID-19, were actively infected with it, or had recovered from it provided the deeply sampled blood TCRbeta repertoires that made up the dataset. A freely available public database, intended as a resource for researchers studying the immune response to SARS-CoV-2, is where the repertoires were released. Samples came from the ongoing ImmuneRACE study (first 160 participants) plus 1,254 subjects from 6 global collaborators. A de-identified subject ID, COVID-19 status, age in years and sex were almost always included in the sample metadata. Where HLA class I and class II types were available, the types were taken from metadata supplied by the sample provider, not from assay-based typing.

What the authors observed across the whole study: How much clinical and demographic metadata was included differed by source and by participant, and the metadata was provided uncurated.

Input material: peripheral blood. The receptor comes from an elderly woman with COVID-19, enrolled during active disease.

The nucleotide sequence is given as TGCGCCAGCAGCCAAGGTCATGCTGGGGCCAACGTCCTGACTTTC. Its translation is CASSQGHAGANVLTF. The chain is assembled from TRBV4-3 and TRBJ2-6, with no confidently assigned D gene. The germline V gene supplies CDR1 LGHNA and CDR2 YSLEER. Measured from the cysteine to the phenylalanine, the CDR3 is 15 residues long. The kept DNA is CDR3 alone, 45 bases in frame from the first base. V loses 1 base of germline sequence and J loses 2 bases, and the interval between the two ends is 6 bases.